One sample yielded the 20 T cell receptor beta chains listed below, sequenced in a study of CD8 T cells in ankylosing spondylitis. For these TCRs, the target antigens are not known. TCRdb reprocessed the 5' RACE reads with MiXCR, giving one entry per CDR3 protein. The sample includes roughly 400,000 distinct CDR3 sequences, around 20% of them seen just once. Overall study results and limits: A TCR beta motif of under 10 highly homologous variants appeared characteristic of ankylosing spondylitis blood.

Sequences were obtained from blood, either unsorted or a sorted T cell fraction (not recorded which). The receptors were sampled from a male donor with ankylosing spondylitis.

The V and J genes are TRBV7-6 and TRBJ2-1, with 14 bases fitting TRBD2. CDR3 length: 17 amino acids. CDR1 is SGHVS, CDR2 FNYEAQ, per germline. The trim removed 3 bases at V and 9 bases at J, leaving 10 bases unmatched. The CDR3 loop is CASSLTGTSGSTGEQFF. The CDR3 DNA reads as TGTGCCAGCAGCTTGACCGGGACTAGCGGGAGTACCGGTGAGCAGTTCTTC.

This sequence joins TRBV5-1 and TRBJ2-7; 8 bases fit TRBD1. This CDR3 comprises 15 residues. The germline CDR1 and CDR2 sequences are SGHRS and YFSETQ. J was trimmed by 2 bases and V by 0 bases; bases with no gene match: 4. CDR3 loop: CASSLAGQGTYEQYF. Written as DNA, the CDR3 is TGCGCCAGCAGCTTGGCTGGACAGGGCACCTACGAGCAGTACTTC.

This chain connects TRBV7-2 to TRBJ2-1, with TRBD1 matching 9 bases. Germline V CDR1 and CDR2: SGHTA, FQGNSA. With V trimmed by 5 bases and J by 15 bases, 14 bases remained unmatched. This CDR3 contains 14 residues. CDR3 bases: TGTGCCAGCAGCGAGATCTCCGGGACAGGGAATGCGTTCTTC. This codes for CASSEISGTGNAFF.

This chain uses TRBV4-2 with TRBJ2-7, with 7 positions matching TRBD1. Germline V gene lookup returns CDR1 LGHNA and CDR2 YNFKEQ. The CDR3 runs 15 residues. V trimming: 4 bases; J trimming: 3 bases; junction bases outside the gene matches: 9. The CDR3 loop reads CASSLEGQADYEQYF. CDR3 in DNA: TGTGCCAGCAGCCTAGAAGGACAGGCCGACTACGAGCAGTACTTC.

This clonotype was detected only a few times. V and J are TRBV20-1 and TRBJ2-6; the match to TRBD1 covers 8 bases. V was clipped by 1 base and J by 0 bases; unmatched bases: 8. Germline V gene data show CDR1 as DFQATT and CDR2 as SNEGSKA (reference sequence). The CDR3 has 18 residues. This CDR3 reads CSARAPRDRSSGANVLTF. For the CDR3, the DNA is TGCAGTGCTAGAGCCCCCCGGGACAGGAGCTCTGGGGCCAACGTCCTGACTTTC.

In its sample, this clonotype was seen many times. The gene calls are TRBV5-5 and TRBJ2-3; D might be TRBD1 or TRBD2, each matching 5 bases. Looked up from germline, CDR1 is SGHKS and CDR2 is YYEKEE (reference sequence). This CDR3 is built from 13 residues. V lost 4 bases to trimming and J lost 1 base, with 7 bases between them. CDR3 loop: CASSRDGTDTQYF. In nucleotides, the CDR3 is TGTGCCAGCAGCAGGGACGGCACAGATACGCAGTATTTT. The whole variable domain, remainder taken from reference TRBV5-5 and TRBJ2-3, is DAGVTQSPTHLIKTRGQQVTLRCSPISGHKSVSWYQQVLGQGPQFIFQYYEKEERGRGNFPDRFSARQFPNYSSELNVNALLLGDSALYLCASSRDGTDTQYFGPGTRLTVL.

The genes are TRBV29-1 and TRBJ2-7, with 9 bases fitting TRBD1. The CDR3 is 12 amino acids. Germline CDR1 is SQVTM and CDR2 is ANQGSEA. V lost 6 bases and J lost 6; bases outside the gene matches: 6. CDR3 protein: CSVRTGEREQYF. Written as DNA, the CDR3 is TGCAGCGTAAGGACAGGGGAGCGCGAGCAGTACTTC.

V and J are TRBV27 and TRBJ1-2; 11 bases match TRBD1. Germline V gives CDR1 MNHEY, CDR2 SMNVEV (reference sequence). This CDR3 contains 13 residues. Losses at the gene ends were 7 bases for V and 3 bases for J; bases not matched to a gene: 1. The CDR3 loop is CASKGQGDYGYTF. The CDR3 DNA sequence: TGTGCCAGCAAGGGACAGGGGGACTATGGCTACACCTTC.

In the case of this clonotype: An end of the junction differs from the germline gene, which may be a read error. The V call is TRBV7-9, the J call TRBJ2-2, with D perhaps TRBD2 (5 bases). This CDR3 has 14 residues. Per the germline V gene, CDR1 is SEHNR and CDR2 is FQNEAQ (reference sequence). CDR3 sequence: CASSSNGQFGELIF. CDR3 in DNA: TGTGCCAGCAGCTCCAACGGGCAATTCGGGGAGCTGATTTTT.

This clonotype was detected only a few times. The J gene is TRBJ2-1, the V gene TRBV5-1; D may correspond to TRBD1 or TRBD2 (5 bases each). Germline V gene sequence: CDR1 SGHRS, CDR2 YFSETQ. V dropped 2 bases and J dropped 9 bases, with 15 bases sitting between them. There are 14 residues in the CDR3. The CDR3, as DNA: TGCGCCAGCAGCTTTGCCGGAGGTAGGGGTGAGCAGTTCTTC. It encodes CASSFAGGRGEQFF. The variable domain in full, with the rest retrieved from reference TRBV5-1 and TRBJ2-1, is KAGVTQTPRYLIKTRGQQVTLSCSPISGHRSVSWYQQTPGQGLQFLFEYFSETQRNKGNFPGRFSGRQFSNSRSEMNVSTLELGDSALYLCASSFAGGRGEQFFGPGTRLTVL.

This clonotype was seen only a few times. V and J are TRBV20-1 and TRBJ2-7, with 8 bases identical to TRBD2. The CDR3 consists of 10 residues. Germline-derived CDR1 and CDR2 are DFQATT and SNEGSKA (reference sequence). The V segment lost 7 bases and the J segment 8 bases; nucleotides outside the gene matches: 4. The CDR3 coding sequence is TGCAGTGTGGAGCGGGGGAAGCAGTACTTC. Translated: CSVERGKQYF.

The chain couples TRBV20-1 to TRBJ2-2; D is undetermined. Deletions cut 1 base from V and 1 base from J, with 7 bases between. The CDR3 contains 14 residues. Germline-derived CDR1 and CDR2 are DFQATT and SNEGSKA (reference sequence). CDR3: CSARAYRNTGELFF. The CDR3 region has the DNA TGCAGTGCTAGAGCTTACAGGAACACCGGGGAGCTGTTTTTT.

This clonotype was counted only a few times. The rearrangement joins TRBV6-1 to TRBJ1-5; D perhaps matches TRBD1 (5 bases). V dropped 6 bases and J dropped 9 bases, with 15 bases sitting between them. This CDR3 is built from 13 residues. Germline lookup yields CDR1 MNHNS and CDR2 SASEGT. Here the CDR3 DNA reads TGTGCCAGCAGAAACGCGGATCAGGGGCCCCAGCATTTT. This gives the protein CASRNADQGPQHF.

In this sample, this clonotype turned up a few times. This chain uses TRBV4-3 with TRBJ2-3, with TRBD2 matching 7 bases. The CDR3 is 16 amino acids. The germline CDR1 and CDR2 sequences are LGHNA and YSLEER. The V and J ends lost 0 bases and 4 bases, in that order; junction bases with no gene match: 7. The CDR3 nucleotides are TGCGCCAGCAGCCAAGAGCTAGCGGAGGGAGCAGATACGCAGTATTTT. Encoded protein: CASSQELAEGADTQYF.

V usage is TRBV7-9 and J usage is TRBJ1-2, with D possibly being TRBD1 (6 bases). CDR3 length: 17 residues. The V and J ends lost 6 bases and 8 bases respectively, with 28 bases between them. Germline CDR1 SEHNR, CDR2 FQNEAQ (reference sequence). CDR3 DNA: TGTGCCAGCAGGCCTCGGGCTTCGAGGACGGAGGGGGGAGGCTACACCTTC. Amino acids: CASRPRASRTEGGGYTF.

This CDR3 reads CAISEIQGGETQYF. The CDR3 DNA reads TGTGCCATCAGTGAGATACAGGGAGGGGAGACCCAGTACTTC. The J gene is TRBJ2-5, the V gene TRBV10-3; TRBD2 is a possible D gene (7 bases). Germline CDR1 is ENHRY and CDR2 is SYGVKD. The CDR3 has 14 amino acids. V gave up 2 bases and J gave up 5 bases, with 12 bases separating them.

The chain employs TRBV28 and TRBJ2-2; D is possibly TRBD1 or TRBD2 (5 bases each). The CDR3 has 15 amino acids. V was clipped by 6 bases and J by 1 base, with 12 bases between them. Germline assignment: CDR1 MDHEN and CDR2 SYDVKM. CDR3 nucleotides: TGTGCCAGCAGGATGGGGACGGGGAACACCGGGGAGCTGTTTTTT. Its translation: CASRMGTGNTGELFF.

This clonotype was seen only a few times. The chain couples TRBV9 to TRBJ2-3, with 11 bases that match TRBD1. Germline trimming cut 1 base from V and 8 bases from J; bases unmatched to any gene: 9. This CDR3 is 16 amino acids long. Germline V lookup: CDR1 SGDLS, CDR2 YYNGEE. The CDR3 region is CASSVFQSGTGGTQYF. The CDR3 coding sequence is TGTGCCAGCAGCGTATTCCAAAGCGGGACAGGGGGTACGCAGTATTTT.

The chain is built from TRBV11-2 and TRBJ2-1; D ambiguous. Germline V gene lookup returns CDR1 SGHAT and CDR2 FQNNGV. This CDR3 is 16 amino acids long. V gave up 0 bases and J gave up 9 bases, with 18 bases separating them. The DNA of the CDR3 is TGTGCCAGCAGCTTAGACCGGCGGCCGAGTCACCCTGAGCAGTTCTTC. This codes for CASSLDRRPSHPEQFF.

This clonotype was recorded a few times. V is TRBV4-3 and J is TRBJ1-6; D is ambiguous. V lost 0 bases and J 3 bases, leaving 9 bases between the germline ends. CDR1 and CDR2 (germline): LGHNA, YSLEER. This CDR3 has 16 amino acids. The CDR3 loop reads CASSQEYSYYNSPLHF. For the CDR3, the DNA is TGCGCCAGCAGCCAAGAGTACAGCTACTATAATTCACCCCTCCACTTT.